The source of this T cell receptor (beta chain) is a study of blood T cell repertoires in COVID-19. The wider study: The cDNA or gDNA used as material had been derived from T cells, B-cell-depleted T cells, or PBMCs.

In the original processing: Amplification of reference gene primers was used by the study to estimate nucleated cell counts. Data came from immunoSEQ multiplex PCR; TCRdb stores just in-frame clones and leaves some out. V and J calls and clone size are copied from that table; D and trimming were computed from the DNA. Among over 110,000 clones listed, around 83% were seen once. The length of the CDR3 is 19 residues. The V end was cut by 2 bases, the J end by 0 bases, with 20 bases between. From germline, CDR1 is SGHTA and CDR2 FQGNSA. Sequenced material: peripheral blood. The clonotype was recovered from a man aged 55-75 years with active or convalescent COVID-19. V gene TRBV7-2 combines with J gene TRBJ1-3, with D tentatively TRBD1 (6 bases). CDR3 nucleotides: TGTGCCAGCAGCTTATACCAGGGACAAAGGCGGCCCTCTGGAAACACCATATATTTT. Its protein product is CASSLYQGQRRPSGNTIYF.